This is a list of T cell receptor beta chains from one sample in a study of blood T cell repertoires in COVID-19. Only in-frame clones appear in the TCRdb table, and some are missing; sequencing was by immunoSEQ multiplex PCR. The sample holds over 50,000 clones, 87% seen once. The sample was peripheral blood. These TCRs come from a man in his sixties with acute or convalescent COVID-19. Each CDR3 is given without its conserved first and last residue. Fields, in order: V gene, CDR3 length, J gene, CDR3 protein.

v_call: TRBV9
cdr3_length: 13
j_call: TRBJ2-7
cdr3_aa: ASSPHGLAGEDQY

v_call: TRBV11-3
cdr3_length: 13
j_call: TRBJ2-2
cdr3_aa: ASSLGTVNTGELF

v_call: TRBV9
cdr3_length: 11
j_call: TRBJ2-5
cdr3_aa: ASSVSDQETQY

v_call: TRBV5-8
cdr3_length: 11
j_call: TRBJ1-1
cdr3_aa: ASHRGLNTEAF

v_call: TRBV5-4
cdr3_length: 12
j_call: TRBJ1-6
cdr3_aa: ASSYTGVDSPLH

v_call: TRBV7-3
cdr3_length: 12
j_call: TRBJ1-6
cdr3_aa: ASSLIHRDSPLH

v_call: TRBV5-1
cdr3_length: 13
j_call: TRBJ1-6
cdr3_aa: ASTNSGVINSPLH

v_call: TRBV6-5
cdr3_length: 13
j_call: TRBJ1-2
cdr3_aa: ASSRGGQAPGGYT

v_call: TRBV5-1
cdr3_length: 14
j_call: TRBJ1-1
cdr3_aa: ASSSQARGANTEAF

v_call: TRBV6-2/TRBV6-3
cdr3_length: 13
j_call: TRBJ1-5
cdr3_aa: ASSKQGTGNQPQH

v_call: TRBV7-8
cdr3_length: 14
j_call: TRBJ2-3
cdr3_aa: ASSLARRGRSDTQY

v_call: TRBV24-1
cdr3_length: 15
j_call: TRBJ2-3
cdr3_aa: ATSDAVYTGSTDTQY

v_call: TRBV11-2
cdr3_length: 13
j_call: TRBJ2-1
cdr3_aa: ASSSSGGSYNEQF

v_call: TRBV10-3
cdr3_length: 10
j_call: TRBJ1-2
cdr3_aa: AGRGTSGGYT

v_call: TRBV27
cdr3_length: 12
j_call: TRBJ2-2
cdr3_aa: ASGWTGNTGELF

v_call: TRBV3-1/TRBV3-2
cdr3_length: 13
j_call: TRBJ2-7
cdr3_aa: ASSQILPTLVEQY

v_call: TRBV19
cdr3_length: 9
j_call: TRBJ2-1
cdr3_aa: ASSSYNEQF

v_call: TRBV27
cdr3_length: 12
j_call: TRBJ1-2
cdr3_aa: ASSPGSRNYGYT

v_call: TRBV4-3
cdr3_length: 13
j_call: TRBJ2-7
cdr3_aa: ASSQFGQGSYEQY

v_call: TRBV30
cdr3_length: 15
j_call: TRBJ2-3
cdr3_aa: AWSLPTSGARMDTQY

v_call: TRBV7-2
cdr3_length: 13
j_call: TRBJ2-5
cdr3_aa: ASSFTRTSPETQY

v_call: TRBV12-3/TRBV12-4
cdr3_length: 11
j_call: TRBJ2-2
cdr3_aa: ASSPGRVGELF

v_call: TRBV30
cdr3_length: 15
j_call: TRBJ2-1
cdr3_aa: AWSPPRTSGFYNEQF

v_call: TRBV6-6
cdr3_length: 13
j_call: TRBJ2-6
cdr3_aa: AIGTGDSGANVLT

v_call: TRBV6-5
cdr3_length: 13
j_call: TRBJ2-1
cdr3_aa: ASSPTGGPYNEQF

v_call: TRBV6-2/TRBV6-3
cdr3_length: 14
j_call: TRBJ1-1
cdr3_aa: ASSYNQGALDTEAF

v_call: TRBV6-5
cdr3_length: 12
j_call: TRBJ1-2
cdr3_aa: ASSRQGTLQGYT

v_call: TRBV18
cdr3_length: 12
j_call: TRBJ2-3
cdr3_aa: ASSPGVRKDTQY

v_call: TRBV12-3/TRBV12-4
cdr3_length: 11
j_call: TRBJ1-2
cdr3_aa: ASSSTTVGGYT

v_call: TRBV19
cdr3_length: 12
j_call: TRBJ1-1
cdr3_aa: ASSMTAGHTEAF

v_call: TRBV5-1
cdr3_length: 16
j_call: TRBJ1-4
cdr3_aa: ASSLSSGGGWTNEKLF

v_call: TRBV7-2
cdr3_length: 12
j_call: TRBJ1-5
cdr3_aa: ASSLNRGRQPQH

v_call: TRBV5-1
cdr3_length: 14
j_call: TRBJ1-3
cdr3_aa: ASSPRQGRAGNTIY

v_call: TRBV3-1/TRBV3-2
cdr3_length: 11
j_call: TRBJ1-1
cdr3_aa: ASSRGQDSEAF

v_call: TRBV6-5
cdr3_length: 10
j_call: TRBJ2-7
cdr3_aa: ASSYVGHEQY

v_call: TRBV24-1
cdr3_length: 14
j_call: TRBJ1-2
cdr3_aa: ATRPGQGSRWYGYT

v_call: TRBV19
cdr3_length: 13
j_call: TRBJ1-3
cdr3_aa: ASRVQGTSGNTIY

v_call: TRBV18
cdr3_length: 12
j_call: TRBJ1-1
cdr3_aa: ASSGLQGADEAF

v_call: TRBV18
cdr3_length: 15
j_call: TRBJ1-3
cdr3_aa: ASSPPGQTISGNTIY